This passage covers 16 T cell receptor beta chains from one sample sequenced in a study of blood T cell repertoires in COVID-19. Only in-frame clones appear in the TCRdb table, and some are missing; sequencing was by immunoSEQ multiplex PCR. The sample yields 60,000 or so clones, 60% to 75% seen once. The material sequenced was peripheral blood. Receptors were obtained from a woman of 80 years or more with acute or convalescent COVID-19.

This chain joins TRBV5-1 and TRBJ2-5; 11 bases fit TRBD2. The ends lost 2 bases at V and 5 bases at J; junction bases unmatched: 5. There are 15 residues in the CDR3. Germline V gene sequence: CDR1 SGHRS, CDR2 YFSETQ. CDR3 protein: CASSFSGRAEETQYF. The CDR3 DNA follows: TGCGCCAGCAGCTTTAGCGGGAGGGCCGAGGAGACCCAGTACTTC.

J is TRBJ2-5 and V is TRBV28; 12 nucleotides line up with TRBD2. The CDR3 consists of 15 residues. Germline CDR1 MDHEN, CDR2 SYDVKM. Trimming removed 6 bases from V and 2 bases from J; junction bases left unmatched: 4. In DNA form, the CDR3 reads TGTGCCAGCAGACAGGGACTAGCGGGTCAAGAGACCCAGTACTTC. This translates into CASRQGLAGQETQYF.

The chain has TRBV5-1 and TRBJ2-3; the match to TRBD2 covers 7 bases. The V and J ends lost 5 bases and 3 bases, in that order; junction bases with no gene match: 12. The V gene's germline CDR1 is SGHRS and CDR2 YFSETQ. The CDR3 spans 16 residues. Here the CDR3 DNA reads TGCGCCAGCAGTCCGCTGGGGGGGTCGGGGACAGATACGCAGTATTTT. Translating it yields CASSPLGGSGTDTQYF.

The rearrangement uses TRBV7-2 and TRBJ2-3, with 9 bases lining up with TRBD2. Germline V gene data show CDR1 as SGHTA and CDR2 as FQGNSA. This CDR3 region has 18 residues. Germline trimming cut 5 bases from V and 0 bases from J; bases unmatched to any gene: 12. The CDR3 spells CASSGLSGRVPSTDTQYF. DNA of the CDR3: TGTGCCAGCAGCGGCCTTAGCGGGAGAGTACCTAGCACAGATACGCAGTATTTT.

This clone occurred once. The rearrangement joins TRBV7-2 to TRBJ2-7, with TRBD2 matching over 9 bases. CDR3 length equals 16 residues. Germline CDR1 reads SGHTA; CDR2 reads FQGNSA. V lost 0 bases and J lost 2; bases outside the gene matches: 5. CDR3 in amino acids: CASSLAGTSIPYEQYF. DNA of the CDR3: TGTGCCAGCAGCTTAGCTGGGACTAGCATCCCCTACGAGCAGTACTTC. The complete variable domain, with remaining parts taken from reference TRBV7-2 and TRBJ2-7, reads GAGVSQSPSNKVTEKGKDVELRCDPISGHTALYWYRQSLGQGLEFLIYFQGNSAPDKSGLPSDRFSAERTGGSVSTLTIQRTQQEDSAVYLCASSLAGTSIPYEQYFGPGTRLTVT.

The CDR3 protein is CASSLFRAENQPQHF. The CDR3 coding sequence is TGTGCCAGCAGTTTATTCAGGGCGGAGAATCAGCCCCAGCATTTT. This chain joins TRBV28 and TRBJ1-5; D might be TRBD1 (5 bases). The germline V gene encodes CDR1 MDHEN and CDR2 SYDVKM. The CDR3 is made up of 15 amino acids. Trimming shortened V by 1 base and J by 4 bases, and 11 bases separated the two germline ends.

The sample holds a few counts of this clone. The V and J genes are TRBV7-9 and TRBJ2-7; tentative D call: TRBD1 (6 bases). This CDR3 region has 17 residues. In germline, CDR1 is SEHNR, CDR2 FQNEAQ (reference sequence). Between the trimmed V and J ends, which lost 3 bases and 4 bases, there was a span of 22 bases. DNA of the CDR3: TGTGCCAGCAGCTTTGTGGCTGGCCCAGGGGATTTTTACGAGCAGTACTTC. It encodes CASSFVAGPGDFYEQYF. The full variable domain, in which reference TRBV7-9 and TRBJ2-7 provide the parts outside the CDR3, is DTGVSQNPRHKITKRGQNVTFRCDPISEHNRLYWYRQTLGQGPEFLTYFQNEAQLEKSRLLSDRFSAERPKGSFSTLEIQRTEQGDSAMYLCASSFVAGPGDFYEQYFGPGTRLTVT.

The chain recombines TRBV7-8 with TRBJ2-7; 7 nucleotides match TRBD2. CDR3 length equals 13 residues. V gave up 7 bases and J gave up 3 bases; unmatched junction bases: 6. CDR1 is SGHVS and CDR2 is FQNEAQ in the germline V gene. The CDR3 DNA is TGTGCCAGCAACCCAGCGGGGAGCTACGAGCAGTACTTC. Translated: CASNPAGSYEQYF.

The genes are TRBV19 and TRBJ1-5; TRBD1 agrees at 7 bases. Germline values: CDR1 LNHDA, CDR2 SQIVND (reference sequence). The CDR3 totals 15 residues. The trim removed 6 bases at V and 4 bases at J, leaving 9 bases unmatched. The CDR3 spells CASRTLGDRNQPQHF. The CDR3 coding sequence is TGTGCCAGTAGGACCTTAGGGGACAGAAATCAGCCCCAGCATTTT. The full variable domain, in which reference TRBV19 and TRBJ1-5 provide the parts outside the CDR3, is DGGITQSPKYLFRKEGQNVTLSCEQNLNHDAMYWYRQDPGQGLRLIYYSQIVNDFQKGDIAEGYSVSREKKESFPLTVTSAQKNPTAFYLCASRTLGDRNQPQHFGDGTRLSIL.

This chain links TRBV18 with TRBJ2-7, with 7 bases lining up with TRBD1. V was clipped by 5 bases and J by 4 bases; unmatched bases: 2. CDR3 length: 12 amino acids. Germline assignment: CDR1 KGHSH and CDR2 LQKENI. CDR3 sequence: CASSIQGYEQYF. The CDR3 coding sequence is TGTGCCAGCTCAATACAGGGGTACGAGCAGTACTTC.

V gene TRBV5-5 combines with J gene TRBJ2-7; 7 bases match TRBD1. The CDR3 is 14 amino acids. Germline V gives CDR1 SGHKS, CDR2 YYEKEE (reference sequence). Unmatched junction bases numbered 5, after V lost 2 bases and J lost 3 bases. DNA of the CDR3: TGTGCCAGCAGCTTAGGGACAGACGGCTACGAGCAGTACTTC. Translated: CASSLGTDGYEQYF.

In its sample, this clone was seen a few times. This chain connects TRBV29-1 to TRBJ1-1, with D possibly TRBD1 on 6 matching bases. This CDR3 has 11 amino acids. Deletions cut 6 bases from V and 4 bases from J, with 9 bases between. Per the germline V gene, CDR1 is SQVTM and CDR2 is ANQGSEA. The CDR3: CSVGTPTEAFF. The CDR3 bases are TGCAGCGTAGGGACACCCACTGAAGCTTTCTTT.

CDR3 bases: TGCAGTGCTAGTCTAGCGGGAGTACGAGAGACCCAGTACTTC. This codes for CSASLAGVRETQYF. The chain employs TRBV20-1 and TRBJ2-5; 10 bases align to TRBD2. V lost 3 bases and J lost 4; bases outside the gene matches: 5. Germline loops: CDR1 DFQATT, CDR2 SNEGSKA (reference sequence). CDR3 length: 14 residues.

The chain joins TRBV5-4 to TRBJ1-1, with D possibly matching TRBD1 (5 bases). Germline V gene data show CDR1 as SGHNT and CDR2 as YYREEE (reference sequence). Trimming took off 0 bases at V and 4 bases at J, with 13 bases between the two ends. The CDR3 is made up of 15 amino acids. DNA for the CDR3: TGTGCCAGCAGCTTGGATGGCAGGGCAGGCACTGAAGCTTTCTTT. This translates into CASSLDGRAGTEAFF.

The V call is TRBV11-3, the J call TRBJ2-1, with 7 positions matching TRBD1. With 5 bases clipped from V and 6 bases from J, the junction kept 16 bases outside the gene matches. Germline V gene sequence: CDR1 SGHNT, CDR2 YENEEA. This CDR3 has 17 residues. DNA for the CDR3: TGTGCCAGCAGCCCGCGGATGGATTGGGACAGACGCAATGAGCAGTTCTTC. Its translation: CASSPRMDWDRRNEQFF. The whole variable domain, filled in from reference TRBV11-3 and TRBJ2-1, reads EAGVVQSPRYKIIEKKQPVAFWCNPISGHNTLYWYLQNLGQGPELLIRYENEEAVDDSQLPKDRFSAERLKGVDSTLKIQPAELGDSAVYLCASSPRMDWDRRNEQFFGPGTRLTVL.

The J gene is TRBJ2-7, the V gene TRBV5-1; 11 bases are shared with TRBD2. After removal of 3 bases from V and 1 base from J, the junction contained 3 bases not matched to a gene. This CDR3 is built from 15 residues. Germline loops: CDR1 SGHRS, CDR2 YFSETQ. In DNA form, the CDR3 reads TGCGCCAGCAGCTCCGGGACTAGCGGTTCCTACGAGCAGTACTTC. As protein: CASSSGTSGSYEQYF.